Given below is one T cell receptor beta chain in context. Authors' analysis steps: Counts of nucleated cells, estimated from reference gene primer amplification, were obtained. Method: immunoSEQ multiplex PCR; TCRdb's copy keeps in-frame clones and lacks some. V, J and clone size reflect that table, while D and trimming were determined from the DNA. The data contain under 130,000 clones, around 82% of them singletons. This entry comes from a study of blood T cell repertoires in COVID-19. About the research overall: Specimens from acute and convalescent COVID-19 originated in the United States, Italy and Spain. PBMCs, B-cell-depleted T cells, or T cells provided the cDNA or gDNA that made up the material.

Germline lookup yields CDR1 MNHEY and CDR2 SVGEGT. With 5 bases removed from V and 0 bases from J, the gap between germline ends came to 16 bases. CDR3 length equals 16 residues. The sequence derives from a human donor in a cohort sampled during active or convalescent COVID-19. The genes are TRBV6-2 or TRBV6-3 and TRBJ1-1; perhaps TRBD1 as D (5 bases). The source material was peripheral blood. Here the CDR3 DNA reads TGTGCCAGCAGTCCCGGAAGGGACTCGATGAACACTGAAGCTTTCTTT. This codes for CASSPGRDSMNTEAFF.